The 14 T cell receptor beta chains listed next were all sequenced from one sample in a study of Graves' ophthalmopathy and Graves' hyperthyroidism. Amplified TCR beta CDR3 regions were obtained using RNA transcripts as template. HTBI-primed first-round RT-PCR preceded second-round multiplex PCR. TCRdb fed the multiplex PCR reads into MiXCR, producing one record per CDR3 protein. Of fewer than 250,000 distinct CDR3 sequences listed, over 25% are singletons. Sequenced: peripheral blood. The receptor source for this set is a man aged 45-65 years with Graves' ophthalmopathy.

This clonotype has at least ten counts. The V and J genes are TRBV18 and TRBJ2-7, with D tentatively TRBD2 (5 bases). The V end was cut by 6 bases, the J end by 3 bases, with 12 bases between. The CDR3 is 13 amino acids. Germline CDR1 and CDR2: KGHSH and LQKENI. CDR3 coding DNA: TGTGCCAGCTCCGGAGGAAGGGTCTACGAGCAGTACTTC. Amino acid sequence: CASSGGRVYEQYF.

In its sample, this clonotype was seen many times. The chain joins TRBV28 to TRBJ2-4, with 8 bases matching TRBD2. The junction had 8 bases not matched to a gene; V was cut back by 2 bases and J by 5 bases. The CDR3 extends over 16 amino acids. Germline V lookup: CDR1 MDHEN, CDR2 SYDVKM. The DNA for the CDR3 is TGTGCCAGCAGTTTAACTAGCGGAGGGGTTCAAAACATTCAGTACTTC. This translates into CASSLTSGGVQNIQYF. The full variable domain, its missing parts supplied by reference TRBV28 and TRBJ2-4, is DVKVTQSSRYLVKRTGEKVFLECVQDMDHENMFWYRQDPGLGLRLIYFSYDVKMKEKGDIPEGYSVSREKKERFSLILESASTNQTSMYLCASSLTSGGVQNIQYFGAGTRLSVL.

This clonotype was seen many times. The chain links TRBV13 to TRBJ1-1; D not certain. Germline assignment: CDR1 PRHDT and CDR2 FYEKMQ (reference sequence). This CDR3 contains 19 residues. Deletions cut 1 base from V and 1 base from J, with 22 bases between. The CDR3 sequence is CASSLAGSASQTGNTEAFF. CDR3 bases: TGTGCCAGCAGCTTAGCCGGAAGTGCCAGCCAAACTGGGAACACTGAAGCTTTCTTT.

The V gene is TRBV7-8, the J gene TRBJ2-5, with 15 bases lining up with TRBD2. Germline assignment: CDR1 SGHVS and CDR2 FQNEAQ. With V trimmed by 7 bases and J by 1 base, 7 bases remained unmatched. CDR3 length: 17 residues. CDR3 coding DNA: TGTGCCAGCATCACCGGGACTAGCGGGAGGTTCCAAGAGACCCAGTACTTC. Translating gives CASITGTSGRFQETQYF.

This clonotype was recorded many times. The chain employs TRBV12-3 or TRBV12-4 and TRBJ1-3, with TRBD1 matching over 7 bases. V lost 6 bases to trimming and J lost 2 bases; unmatched junction nucleotides: 10. The CDR3 consists of 16 residues. CDR3 DNA sequence: TGTGCCAGCAGACCGAATCGACAGGGTGCTGGAAACACCATATATTTT. It yields the protein CASRPNRQGAGNTIYF.

This clonotype was picked up many times. V and J are TRBV6-1 and TRBJ1-3, with D maybe TRBD1 (5 bases). This CDR3 comprises 14 residues. Trimming shortened V by 5 bases and J by 4 bases, and 12 bases separated the two germline ends. The germline V gene encodes CDR1 MNHNS and CDR2 SASEGT. For the CDR3, the DNA is TGTGCCAGCAGTCCGCAGGGATCCGGAAACACCATATATTTT. Translation: CASSPQGSGNTIYF.

In this sample, this clonotype turned up many times. The chain has TRBV12-3 or TRBV12-4 and TRBJ2-2; D uncertain. CDR3 length: 12 residues. V lost 6 bases and J lost 3, with 5 bases in between. CDR3 nucleotides: TGTGCCAGCAGACCCGACACCGGGGAGCTGTTTTTT. Residues: CASRPDTGELFF.

This clonotype appeared many times. This chain links TRBV18 with TRBJ1-6; 9 bases are shared with TRBD1. CDR3 length equals 14 residues. J lost 10 bases, V lost 4 bases, and 5 bases had no gene match. CDR1 and CDR2 (germline): KGHSH, LQKENI. As DNA, the CDR3 is TGTGCCAGCTCACTCCGGGACAGGGACTCACCCCTCCACTTT. Translated, it gives CASSLRDRDSPLHF.

This chain joins TRBV6-4 and TRBJ1-1; D uncertain. CDR1 and CDR2 from the germline V gene are MRHNA and SNTAGT. V lost 4 bases and J lost 5, with 11 bases in between. The CDR3 length is 13 residues. The CDR3 is CASSVEFGTEAFF. CDR3 sequence (DNA): TGTGCCAGCAGTGTGGAATTTGGGACTGAAGCTTTCTTT.

This clonotype came up many times. The genes are TRBV12-3 or TRBV12-4 and TRBJ2-3; D is unresolved. There are 13 residues in the CDR3. Trimming took 0 bases from V and 5 from J, leaving 6 bases between them. The CDR3 is CASSLAFRDTQYF. Written as DNA, the CDR3 is TGTGCCAGCAGTTTAGCCTTTCGAGATACGCAGTATTTT.

Ten or more counts support this clonotype. The J gene is TRBJ1-1, the V gene TRBV5-1; the match to TRBD1 covers 7 bases. After removal of 4 bases from V and 0 bases from J, the junction contained 9 bases not matched to a gene. The CDR3 has 16 amino acids. Germline V gene data show CDR1 as SGHRS and CDR2 as YFSETQ. The CDR3 bases are TGCGCCAGCAGCACACAGGGGTCGGGCCTGAACACTGAAGCTTTCTTT. Amino acids: CASSTQGSGLNTEAFF.

The chain carries TRBV6-2 or TRBV6-3 and TRBJ2-2; 7 bases line up with TRBD2. The ends lost 3 bases at V and 1 base at J; junction bases unmatched: 14. The CDR3 has 19 residues. Germline CDR1 reads MNHEY; CDR2 reads SVGEGT. The CDR3 here is CASSYHGGRAPRNTGELFF. CDR3 DNA sequence: TGTGCCAGCAGTTATCATGGTGGGAGGGCGCCTAGGAACACCGGGGAGCTGTTTTTT.

In the case of this clonotype: A read error is possible here, since a much larger clone lies one base away. The chain couples TRBV6-5 to TRBJ1-1; D is uncertain. The CDR3 length is 14 residues. Trimming removed 2 bases from V and 0 bases from J, with 7 bases in between. The germline V gene encodes CDR1 MNHEY and CDR2 SVGAGI. CDR3 coding DNA: TGTGCCAGCAGTTACGGCAGCATGAACACTGAAGCTTTCTTT. Its translation: CASSYGSMNTEAFF.

This clonotype has a handful of counts. This sequence joins TRBV12-5 and TRBJ2-7; 7 bases map to TRBD2. Germline V gene lookup returns CDR1 LGHNT and CDR2 FRNRAP. This CDR3 is built from 13 residues. The J segment lost 6 bases and the V segment lost 5 bases, leaving 7 bases of the junction unmatched. CDR3 bases: TGTGCTAGTGGTCGCGACTCGGGGGGCGAGCAGTACTTC. Protein sequence: CASGRDSGGEQYF.